The 26 T cell receptor beta chains below come from one sample, sequenced in a study of breast tumors, draining lymph nodes, adjacent tissues. The lymph nodes were axillary draining lymph nodes from breast cancer patients. TCRdb re-analysed the multiplex PCR reads in MiXCR, keeping a single row per CDR3 protein. Of about 80,000 distinct CDR3 sequences in the sample, roughly 19% are singletons; the top ten hold roughly 2.4%. The sequenced sample consisted of axillary lymph node tissue. The receptors come from a female donor with breast cancer. Some clones in this sample may be carry-over from other donors' samples.

As for this clonotype: A much larger clone is a single base away; this may be a read error. In this CDR3 the conserved last residue, phenylalanine or tryptophan, is missing, so a read error is likely. CDR3 bases: TGTGCCAGCAGCTTATATTCAGGGACCTATGGCTACACCCTC. Its translation is CASSLYSGTYGYTL. This chain uses TRBV7-2 with TRBJ1-2; TRBD1 is a possible D gene (5 bases). Trimming left V 2 bases short and J 4 bases short, with 11 bases between. This CDR3 region has 14 residues. Germline assignment: CDR1 SGHTA and CDR2 FQGNSA.

This clonotype appeared a single time. One junction end does not reproduce the germline sequence, and a read error may be involved. The chain is built from TRBV4-3 and TRBJ2-1, with 13 positions matching TRBD2. Germline V gives CDR1 LGHNA, CDR2 YSLEER. There are 16 residues in the CDR3. CDR3 nucleotides: TGCTCCAGCAGCCATCCCGGGACTAGCGGGAATTTAGTGCAGTTCTTC. Translated, it gives CSSSHPGTSGNLVQFF.

Concerning this clonotype itself: This may be a read error, as it is one base from a much larger clone. This chain's CDR3 is CASSLEGEKLVF. Here the CDR3 DNA reads TGTGCCAGCAGTTTAGAGGGGGAAAAACTGGTTTTT. J is TRBJ1-4 and V is TRBV12-3 or TRBV12-4, with D perhaps matching TRBD1 (6 bases). The CDR3 spans 12 residues.

Ten or more counts support this clonotype. One junction end does not reproduce the germline sequence, and a read error may be involved. V is TRBV7-9 and J is TRBJ2-5; 9 bases are shared with TRBD2. This CDR3 is built from 16 residues. From germline, CDR1 is SEHNR and CDR2 FQNEAQ (reference sequence). The CDR3 DNA is TGTGCCAGCAGCTTAGAAGGGTTAGGACTAGCGCCAACCCCGTACTTC. Amino acid sequence: CASSLEGLGLAPTPYF.

In this sample, this clonotype turned up many times. The chain combines TRBV9 with TRBJ2-5, with a possible D match to TRBD1 (6 bases). Germline V gives CDR1 SGDLS, CDR2 YYNGEE. Deletions cut 4 bases from V and 2 bases from J, with 15 bases between. The CDR3 consists of 15 residues. The CDR3 coding sequence is TGTGCCAGCAGCCCCGCTCCGGGACAACAAGAGACCCAGTACTTC. It encodes CASSPAPGQQETQYF. The whole variable domain, filled in from reference TRBV9 and TRBJ2-5, reads DSGVTQTPKHLITATGQRVTLRCSPRSGDLSVYWYQQSLDQGLQFLIQYYNGEERAKGNILERFSAQQFPDLHSELNLSSLELGDSALYFCASSPAPGQQETQYFGPGTRLLVL.

This chain joins TRBV5-1 and TRBJ1-2, with 9 bases that match TRBD1. V was pared by 4 bases and J by 5 bases, with 12 bases of the junction left unmatched. CDR1 and CDR2 from the germline V gene are SGHRS and YFSETQ. CDR3 length equals 16 residues. CDR3 protein: CASSTDRDRAGYGYTF. CDR3 sequence (DNA): TGCGCCAGCAGCACGGACCGGGACAGGGCCGGTTATGGCTACACCTTC. Complete variable domain (other parts from reference TRBV5-1 and TRBJ1-2): KAGVTQTPRYLIKTRGQQVTLSCSPISGHRSVSWYQQTPGQGLQFLFEYFSETQRNKGNFPGRFSGRQFSNSRSEMNVSTLELGDSALYLCASSTDRDRAGYGYTFGSGTRLTVV.

This clonotype came up many times. The rearrangement links TRBV10-1 to TRBJ1-6; D uncertain. Trimming took 6 bases from V and 0 from J, leaving 9 bases between them. This CDR3 is 15 amino acids long. Germline V gene data show CDR1 as WNHNN and CDR2 as SYGVQD (reference sequence). The CDR3 DNA follows: TGCGCCAGCAGCAAGGATAGCTCCTATAATTCACCCCTCCACTTT. It encodes CASSKDSSYNSPLHF.

This clonotype was observed at least ten times. The chain combines TRBV24-1 with TRBJ2-5, with 10 bases matching TRBD1. The V and J ends lost 4 bases and 5 bases, in that order; junction bases with no gene match: 9. CDR3 length equals 16 residues. Germline V gene data show CDR1 as KGHDR and CDR2 as SFDVKD. The CDR3 nucleotides are TGTGCCACCAGTGAGTCGGGGACAGGGGCATACGAGACCCAGTACTTC. Amino acids: CATSESGTGAYETQYF.

In the case of this clonotype: The conserved phenylalanine or tryptophan normally closing the CDR3 is absent here, so this likely arose from a read error. The chain is built from TRBV2 and TRBJ2-1, with 14 positions matching TRBD2. The germline V gene encodes CDR1 SNHLY and CDR2 FYNNEI. The CDR3 sequence is 15 residues long. Here the CDR3 reads CASRVGLAGADEQFL. For the CDR3, the DNA is TGCGCCAGCCGTGTGGGACTAGCGGGAGCCGATGAGCAGTTCCTC.

This clonotype was recorded many times. The chain recombines TRBV6-5 with TRBJ2-5; 7 nucleotides line up with TRBD1. The CDR3 is 15 residues long. V dropped 1 base and J dropped 1; count of bases not matched to a gene: 3. Germline lookup yields CDR1 MNHEY and CDR2 SVGAGI. CDR3 protein: CASSYLGQIQETQYF. For the CDR3, the DNA is TGTGCCAGCAGTTACTTGGGACAGATCCAAGAGACCCAGTACTTC.

As to this clonotype: A much more abundant neighbour one base away suggests this may be a read error. The CDR3 protein is CASSENYGPYDEQFF. In DNA, the CDR3 is TGTGCCAGCAGTGAAAACTACGGACCCTACGATGAGCAGTTCTTC. The chain has TRBV6-1 and TRBJ2-1; D is ambiguous. CDR3 length: 15 amino acids. Per germline, CDR1 MNHNS and CDR2 SASEGT.

This clonotype was counted ten times or more. This sequence joins TRBV12-3 or TRBV12-4 and TRBJ1-5; D not resolved. CDR3 length equals 12 residues. Trimming took off 3 bases at V and 5 bases at J, with 5 bases between the two ends. The chain's CDR3 is CASSFADQPQHF. In DNA, the CDR3 is TGTGCCAGCAGTTTTGCCGATCAGCCCCAGCATTTT.

This clonotype was observed many times. The CDR3 here is CASSLEGNNYGYTF. DNA of the CDR3: TGTGCCAGCAGCTTAGAGGGAAATAACTATGGCTACACCTTC. This rearrangement joins TRBV7-2 to TRBJ1-2; D gene uncertain. The CDR3 has 14 amino acids. Between the trimmed V and J ends, which lost 1 base and 1 base, there was a span of 7 bases. The V gene's germline CDR1 is SGHTA and CDR2 FQGNSA.

This clonotype was picked up many times. The chain has TRBV4-1 and TRBJ2-7; 10 bases fit TRBD2. Germline V CDR1 and CDR2: MGHRA, YSYEKL. The CDR3 sequence is 16 residues long. With V trimmed by 0 bases and J by 1 base, 3 bases remained unmatched. The CDR3 nucleotides read TGCGCCAGCAGCCAAGAGCCTAGCGGGAGATCCTACGAGCAGTACTTC. As protein: CASSQEPSGRSYEQYF.

This chain joins TRBV18 and TRBJ2-7; TRBD1 might be the D (6 bases). Trimming pared 2 bases from V and 7 bases from J, leaving 15 bases between. CDR1 and CDR2 (germline): KGHSH, LQKENI. The CDR3 loop spans 14 amino acids. The CDR3 nucleotides are TGTGCCAGCTCACCAGAGGGACAATTCGGGGAGCAGTACTTC. Its translation is CASSPEGQFGEQYF. Drawing the rest from reference TRBV18 and TRBJ2-7, the complete variable domain is NAGVMQNPRHLVRRRGQEARLRCSPMKGHSHVYWYRQLPEEGLKFMVYLQKENIIDESGMPKERFSAEFPKEGPSILRIQQVVRGDSAAYFCASSPEGQFGEQYFGPGTRLTVT.

This clonotype was picked up many times. V usage is TRBV10-1 and J usage is TRBJ2-3, with TRBD1 matching over 10 bases. From germline, CDR1 is WNHNN and CDR2 SYGVQD (reference sequence). V was pared by 6 bases and J by 6 bases, with 6 bases of the junction left unmatched. The CDR3 extends over 14 amino acids. The CDR3 here is CASSGTGEADTQYF. CDR3 in DNA: TGCGCCAGCAGCGGGACAGGGGAAGCGGATACGCAGTATTTT.

Worth noting for this clonotype: A single base separates this from a much larger clone, so it may be a read error. No conserved phenylalanine or tryptophan is present at the end of the CDR3, so a read error is the likely explanation. The chain links TRBV4-1 to TRBJ1-2; weak D call: TRBD1 (6 bases). The CDR3 length is 16 residues. Looked up from germline, CDR1 is MGHRA and CDR2 is YSYEKL. The germline V and J ends were trimmed by 2 bases and 10 bases, with 23 bases remaining between them. Written as DNA, the CDR3 is TGCGCCAGCAGCCAAAAGATACCAGGTCGGGGGCAAGCCTACACCCTC. Translated: CASSQKIPGRGQAYTL.

This clonotype was detected many times. This chain connects TRBV5-1 to TRBJ2-1; 7 bases fit TRBD1. CDR1 SGHRS and CDR2 YFSETQ come from the germline V gene. V gave up 0 bases and J gave up 10 bases; unmatched junction bases: 4. The CDR3 length is 13 residues. In DNA, the CDR3 is TGCGCCAGCAGCTTGGGACAGGGTCTGGAGCAGTTCTTC. It is translated as CASSLGQGLEQFF.

This chain joins TRBV28 and TRBJ2-7; TRBD1 is a possible D gene (5 bases). The V end was cut by 7 bases, the J end by 2 bases, with 12 bases between. The V gene's germline CDR1 is MDHEN and CDR2 SYDVKM. The CDR3 is 13 residues long. CDR3 nucleotide sequence: TGTGCCAGCACTCAGGGCTATCCCTACGAGCAGTACTTC. Residues: CASTQGYPYEQYF.

The rearrangement links TRBV11-2 to TRBJ2-2, with unresolved D. The CDR3 is made up of 14 amino acids. The germline V gene has CDR1 SGHAT and CDR2 FQNNGV. V was shortened by 2 bases and J by 5 bases, with 9 bases between the two germline ends. CDR3 residues: CASSLFQNTGELFF. The CDR3 DNA reads TGTGCCAGCAGCTTATTTCAGAATACCGGGGAGCTGTTTTTT.

This clonotype occurred many times. The V call is TRBV7-9, the J call TRBJ1-3; 8 bases map to TRBD1. CDR3 length: 15 residues. Germline values: CDR1 SEHNR, CDR2 FQNEAQ (reference sequence). V trimming: 5 bases; J trimming: 4 bases; junction bases outside the gene matches: 7. The CDR3: CASSTGQAPGNTIYF. The CDR3 nucleotides read TGTGCCAGCAGCACGGGACAGGCTCCCGGAAACACCATATATTTT.

This clonotype has ten or more counts. The V gene is TRBV7-9, the J gene TRBJ2-3, with a possible D match to TRBD2 (5 bases). Trimming cost V 3 bases and J 4 bases, with 11 bases left between them. The CDR3 contains 14 residues. Per germline, CDR1 SEHNR and CDR2 FQNEAQ (reference sequence). CDR3 nucleotide sequence: TGTGCCAGCAGCTTGGGGAGCGTTGCAGATACGCAGTATTTT. Protein product: CASSLGSVADTQYF.

The chain has TRBV6-2 or TRBV6-3 and TRBJ2-3, with 11 bases lining up with TRBD2. The length of the CDR3 is 17 residues. The J segment lost 1 base and the V segment lost 1 base, leaving 4 bases of the junction unmatched. From germline, CDR1 is MNHEY and CDR2 SVGEGT. CDR3 in amino acids: CASSYYPSGGRTDTQYF. The CDR3 nucleotides are TGTGCCAGCAGTTACTACCCTAGCGGGGGGCGCACAGATACGCAGTATTTT.

A remark on this clonotype: This clone may be a read error of a much larger clone one base away. This rearrangement joins TRBV19 to TRBJ1-2; tentatively, D is TRBD1 (5 bases). The germline gives CDR1 LNHDA, CDR2 SQIVND (reference sequence). The V gene lost 9 bases and the J gene lost 4 bases, with 15 bases spanning the gap. The CDR3 covers 13 residues. The chain's CDR3 is CASHRRDCYGYTF. DNA for the CDR3: TGTGCCAGCCACCGACGGGACTGCTATGGCTACACCTTC.

There are many counts of this clonotype. This rearrangement joins TRBV10-1 to TRBJ2-7, with TRBD1 matching over 7 bases. Per germline, CDR1 WNHNN and CDR2 SYGVQD (reference sequence). CDR3 length: 15 residues. V lost 9 bases and J lost 0; bases outside the gene matches: 11. CDR3 region: CASRQRQGTSYEQYF. CDR3 DNA: TGCGCCAGTAGACAGAGACAGGGAACCTCCTACGAGCAGTACTTC.

The V call is TRBV5-1, the J call TRBJ1-2; D is perhaps TRBD1 (6 bases). Germline V gives CDR1 SGHRS, CDR2 YFSETQ. V lost 3 bases to trimming and J lost 4 bases, with 16 bases between them. The CDR3 spans 15 residues. CDR3 coding DNA: TGCGCCAGCAGCTGGGGGGCTGGGACCCTCTATGGCTACACCTTC. This translates into CASSWGAGTLYGYTF. Using reference TRBV5-1 and TRBJ1-2 for the parts outside the CDR3, the full variable domain is KAGVTQTPRYLIKTRGQQVTLSCSPISGHRSVSWYQQTPGQGLQFLFEYFSETQRNKGNFPGRFSGRQFSNSRSEMNVSTLELGDSALYLCASSWGAGTLYGYTFGSGTRLTVV.